The sequence of this T cell receptor beta chain was determined in a study of shared T cell receptors in the human thymus. Produced via immunoSEQ multiplex PCR; TCRdb's table is partial and in-frame only. The table records 600,000 or so clones, approximately 89% of them present only once. The CDR3 extends over 15 amino acids. The trim removed 4 bases at V and 3 bases at J, leaving 6 bases unmatched. Per the germline V gene, CDR1 is SGHAT and CDR2 is FQDESV (reference sequence). The same data also went into a second study, on human thymus T cells. That source notes: Samples came from healthy Finnish infants during open corrective cardiac surgery. Resections from corrective heart surgery provided thymus tissue. The authors found apparently biased V and J gene usage in thymic and blood repertoires. Thymic repertoires of unrelated individuals were reported in related research to overlap highly.

The sample taken for sequencing was thymocytes. The source of this sequence is a boy younger than two with a congenital heart defect. The rearrangement links TRBV11-1 to TRBJ2-1; 7 bases align to TRBD1. In DNA form, the CDR3 reads TGTGCCAGCAGCTCACGGACAGGCATCTACAATGAGCAGTTCTTC. It specifies CASSSRTGIYNEQFF.